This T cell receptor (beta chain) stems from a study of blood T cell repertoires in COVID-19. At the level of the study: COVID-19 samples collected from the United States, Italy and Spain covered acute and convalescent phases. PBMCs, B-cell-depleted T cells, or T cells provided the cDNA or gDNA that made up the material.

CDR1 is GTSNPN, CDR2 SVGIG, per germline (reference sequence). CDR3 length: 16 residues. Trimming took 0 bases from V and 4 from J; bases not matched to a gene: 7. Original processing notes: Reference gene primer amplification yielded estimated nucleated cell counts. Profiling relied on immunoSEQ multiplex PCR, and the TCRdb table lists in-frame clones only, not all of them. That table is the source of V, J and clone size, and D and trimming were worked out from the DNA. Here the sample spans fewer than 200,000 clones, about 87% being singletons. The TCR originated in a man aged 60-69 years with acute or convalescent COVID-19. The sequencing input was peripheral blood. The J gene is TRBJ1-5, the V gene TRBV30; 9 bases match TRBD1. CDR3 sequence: CAWSVTAGTGNQPQHF. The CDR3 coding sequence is TGTGCCTGGAGTGTAACGGCCGGGACAGGGAATCAGCCCCAGCATTTT.